The 8 T cell receptor beta chains below all came from one sample that was sequenced in a study of cytomegalovirus exposure and HLA in healthy donors. Primers included in the PCR were 60 Vbeta and 13 Jbeta primers. Profiling relied on immunoSEQ multiplex PCR, and the TCRdb table lists in-frame clones only, not all of them. This sample contains 65,000 to 80,000 clones. The specimen was PBMCs. The receptor set was obtained from a female donor in good health and CMV-seropositive.

V and J are TRBV28 and TRBJ2-7, with a possible D match to TRBD2 (6 bases). CDR1 MDHEN and CDR2 SYDVKM come from the germline V gene. The CDR3 has 12 amino acids. Trimming removed 5 bases from V and 3 bases from J, with 8 bases in between. Written as DNA, the CDR3 is TGTGCCAGCAGTCTCGGGAGCTACGAGCAGTACTTC. Translating gives CASSLGSYEQYF.

The chain links TRBV5-1 to TRBJ2-5; TRBD1 might be the D (7 bases). Germline CDR1 and CDR2: SGHRS and YFSETQ. Trimming removed 0 bases at V and 5 bases at J, with 11 bases between. The CDR3 extends over 14 amino acids. The CDR3 region is CASSLEGAGETQYF. Here the CDR3 DNA reads TGCGCCAGCAGCTTGGAGGGGGCGGGGGAGACCCAGTACTTC.

The gene calls are TRBV30 and TRBJ2-5, with 8 positions matching TRBD1. The CDR3 is made up of 14 amino acids. Germline loops: CDR1 GTSNPN, CDR2 SVGIG (reference sequence). V was clipped by 3 bases and J by 5 bases; unmatched bases: 8. CDR3 nucleotides: TGTGCCTGGAGCTCTGACAGGGGTCGGGAGACCCAGTACTTC. Protein product: CAWSSDRGRETQYF.

V gene TRBV5-1 combines with J gene TRBJ1-1, with D possibly matching TRBD1 (5 bases). Trimming left V 2 bases short and J 3 bases short, with 8 bases between. The CDR3 runs to 13 residues. Per germline, CDR1 SGHRS and CDR2 YFSETQ. CDR3 in DNA: TGCGCCAGCAGCTTCCGGGGGTACACTGAAGCTTTCTTT. Translation gives CASSFRGYTEAFF.

The gene calls are TRBV19 and TRBJ2-3; TRBD1 might be the D (6 bases). Germline V CDR1 and CDR2: LNHDA, SQIVND (reference sequence). This CDR3 has 15 amino acids. Between the trimmed V and J ends, which lost 3 bases and 2 bases, there was a span of 12 bases. CDR3 nucleotide sequence: TGTGCCAGTAGTATTGGCAGGGGTAACACAGATACGCAGTATTTT. This codes for CASSIGRGNTDTQYF.

This chain uses TRBV6-5 with TRBJ2-2; maybe TRBD2 (5 bases). The CDR3 has 11 residues. V was cut by 10 bases and J by 7 bases, with 10 bases left in between. CDR1 is MNHEY, CDR2 SVGAGI, per germline. CDR3 sequence (DNA): TGTGCCATACAAAGCGGCGGGGAGCTGTTTTTT. Encoded protein: CAIQSGGELFF.

The chain has TRBV7-8 and TRBJ2-1; TRBD1 might be the D (5 bases). Germline V gene lookup returns CDR1 SGHVS and CDR2 FQNEAQ. The CDR3 length is 14 residues. The V gene lost 6 bases and the J gene lost 3 bases, with 12 bases spanning the gap. CDR3 residues: CASRGQGIYNEQFF. The CDR3 DNA reads TGTGCCAGCAGGGGTCAGGGAATCTACAATGAGCAGTTCTTC.

V and J are TRBV4-3 and TRBJ2-1; a weak D match, TRBD2 (5 bases). Trimming removed 0 bases at V and 2 bases at J, with 8 bases between. CDR1 LGHNA and CDR2 YSLEER come from the germline V gene. This CDR3 comprises 15 residues. The CDR3 is CASSQESGAYNEQFF. CDR3 nucleotide sequence: TGCGCCAGCAGCCAAGAAAGCGGAGCCTACAATGAGCAGTTCTTC.